This T cell receptor (beta chain) derives from a study of graft-versus-host responses after intestinal transplantation. Sequencing used immunoSEQ multiplex PCR; TCRdb keeps in-frame clones, though not all of them. The profile shows about 88,000 clones, roughly nine tenths of them singletons. As for this clone: Its antigen is unidentified.

Germline CDR1 SGHNT, CDR2 YYREEE (reference sequence). This CDR3 is 15 amino acids long. V shed 4 bases, J shed 4 bases, and the junction held 6 bases outside the gene matches. V gene TRBV5-4 combines with J gene TRBJ1-1, with TRBD1 identical over 11 bases. The clonotype was recovered from a human donor who received an intestinal transplant. The material was unstimulated CD4+ T cells sorted from spleen or lymph node cells, obtained before intestinal transplant. For the CDR3, the DNA is TGTGCCAGCAGCCTACCCGGGACAGGGGGCACTGAAGCTTTCTTT. It translates to CASSLPGTGGTEAFF.